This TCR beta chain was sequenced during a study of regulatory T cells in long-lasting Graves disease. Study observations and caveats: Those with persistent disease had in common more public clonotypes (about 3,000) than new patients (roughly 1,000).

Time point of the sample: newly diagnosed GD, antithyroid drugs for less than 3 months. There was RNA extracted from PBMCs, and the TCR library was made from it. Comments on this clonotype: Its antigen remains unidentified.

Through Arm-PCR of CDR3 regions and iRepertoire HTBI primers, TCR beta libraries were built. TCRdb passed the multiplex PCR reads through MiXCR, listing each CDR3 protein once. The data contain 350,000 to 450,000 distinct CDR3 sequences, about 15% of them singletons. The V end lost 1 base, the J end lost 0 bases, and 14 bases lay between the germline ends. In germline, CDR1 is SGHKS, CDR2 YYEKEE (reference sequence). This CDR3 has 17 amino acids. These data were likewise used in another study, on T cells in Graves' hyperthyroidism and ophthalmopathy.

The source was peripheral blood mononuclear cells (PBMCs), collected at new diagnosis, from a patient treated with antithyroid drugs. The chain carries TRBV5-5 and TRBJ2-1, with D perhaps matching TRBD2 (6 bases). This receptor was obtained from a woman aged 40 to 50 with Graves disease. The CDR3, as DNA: TGTGCCAGCAGCTTGTTAGGGACGACTAGCTCCTACAATGAGCAGTTCTTC. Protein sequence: CASSLLGTTSSYNEQFF.